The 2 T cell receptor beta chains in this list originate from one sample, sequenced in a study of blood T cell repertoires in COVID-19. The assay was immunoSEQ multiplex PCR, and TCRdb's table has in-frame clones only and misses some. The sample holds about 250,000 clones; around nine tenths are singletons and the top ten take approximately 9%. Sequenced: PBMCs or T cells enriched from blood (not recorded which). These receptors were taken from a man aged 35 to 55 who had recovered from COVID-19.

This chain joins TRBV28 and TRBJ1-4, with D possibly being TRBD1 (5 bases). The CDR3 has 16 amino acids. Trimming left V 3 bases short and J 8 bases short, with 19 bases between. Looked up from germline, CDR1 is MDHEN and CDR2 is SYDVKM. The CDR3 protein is CASSFRGHLAEEKLFF. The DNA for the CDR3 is TGTGCCAGCAGTTTCCGAGGACATCTTGCTGAGGAAAAACTGTTTTTT.

CDR3 sequence: CASSLVSSYEQYF. The CDR3 DNA reads as TGTGCCAGCAGTTTAGTGAGCTCCTACGAGCAGTACTTC. The chain carries TRBV27 and TRBJ2-7; D is ambiguous. Trimming shortened V by 2 bases and J by 0 bases, and 5 bases separated the two germline ends. Germline V gene sequence: CDR1 MNHEY, CDR2 SMNVEV (reference sequence). The CDR3 sequence is 13 residues long.